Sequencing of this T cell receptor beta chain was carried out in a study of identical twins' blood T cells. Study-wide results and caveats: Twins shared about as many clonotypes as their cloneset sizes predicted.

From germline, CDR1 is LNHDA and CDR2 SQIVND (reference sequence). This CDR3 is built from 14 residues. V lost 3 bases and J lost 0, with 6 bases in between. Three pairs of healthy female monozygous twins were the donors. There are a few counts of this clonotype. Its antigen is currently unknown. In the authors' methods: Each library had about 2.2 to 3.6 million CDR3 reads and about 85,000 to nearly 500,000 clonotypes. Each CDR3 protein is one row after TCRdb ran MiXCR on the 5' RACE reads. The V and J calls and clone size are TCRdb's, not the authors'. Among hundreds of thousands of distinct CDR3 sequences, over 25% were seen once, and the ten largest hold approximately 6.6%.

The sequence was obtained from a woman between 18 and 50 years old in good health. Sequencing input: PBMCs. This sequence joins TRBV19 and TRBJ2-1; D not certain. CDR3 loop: CASSISGSYNEQFF. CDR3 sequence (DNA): TGTGCCAGTAGTATCTCAGGCTCCTACAATGAGCAGTTCTTC. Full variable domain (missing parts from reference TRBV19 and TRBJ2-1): DGGITQSPKYLFRKEGQNVTLSCEQNLNHDAMYWYRQDPGQGLRLIYYSQIVNDFQKGDIAEGYSVSREKKESFPLTVTSAQKNPTAFYLCASSISGSYNEQFFGPGTRLTVL.